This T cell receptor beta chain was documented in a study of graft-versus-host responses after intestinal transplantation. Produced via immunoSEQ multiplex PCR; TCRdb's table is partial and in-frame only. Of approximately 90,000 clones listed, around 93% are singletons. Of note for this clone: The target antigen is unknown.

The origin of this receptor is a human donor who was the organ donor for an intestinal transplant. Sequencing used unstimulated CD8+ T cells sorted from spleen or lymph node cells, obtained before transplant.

This CDR3 reads CASSLSEGRYEQFF. The CDR3 region has the DNA TGTGCCAGCAGCTTATCGGAGGGAAGATATGAGCAGTTCTTC. V and J are TRBV7-3 and TRBJ2-1; possibly TRBD2 for D (6 bases). V lost 2 bases and J 8 bases, leaving 13 bases between the germline ends. CDR1 is SGHTA, CDR2 FQGTGA, per germline. This CDR3 is built from 14 residues.